This T cell receptor (beta chain) originates from a study of CD8 T cells in ankylosing spondylitis. Trimming stripped 4 bases from V and 3 bases from J, with 20 bases between. The CDR3 contains 17 residues. Germline V gene sequence: CDR1 SGHVS, CDR2 FNYEAQ. General observations from the study: Disease-linked clones were reportedly significantly enriched in matched ankylosing spondylitis synovial fluid. Before this, some motif variants had been reported in reactive arthritis synovial fluid and blood. The disease-linked clones had a CD8+ phenotype and low blood frequencies. Blood from ankylosing spondylitis patients appeared to carry a characteristic roughly 8-variant TCR beta motif.

Comment on this clonotype: Its antigen is unidentified.

As the method for making TCR beta libraries, quantitative 5'-RACE with molecular barcodes was used. MiXCR was run by TCRdb on the 5' RACE reads, yielding one entry per CDR3 protein. The table has approximately 540,000 distinct CDR3 sequences, roughly an eighth seen once. V usage is TRBV7-6 and J usage is TRBJ2-3; unclear D gene. This TCR came from a male donor with ankylosing spondylitis. Source material: blood, either unsorted or a sorted T cell fraction (not recorded which). The CDR3: CASSSAPIPQVTDTQYF. Here the CDR3 DNA reads TGTGCCAGCAGCTCAGCCCCAATTCCCCAGGTTACAGATACGCAGTATTTT.